The 24 T cell receptor beta chains below were found in one sample sequenced in a study of T cell responses to AZD1222 COVID-19 vaccine. Measured with immunoSEQ multiplex PCR; TCRdb has only the in-frame clones, and not every one. The sample contains 140,000 or so clones, roughly nine tenths of which appear only once. Material: peripheral blood, obtained 28 days after the second dose of the MenACWY control vaccine. The receptors originated from an adult who received the MenACWY meningococcal vaccine as a control.

The CDR3 here is CASSQDWGLGNEQFF. The DNA for the CDR3 is TGTGCCAGCAGCCAAGACTGGGGACTAGGGAATGAGCAGTTCTTC. This rearrangement joins TRBV3-1 (or the pseudogene TRBV3-2) to TRBJ2-1, with 8 bases fitting TRBD2. Germline CDR1 is LGHDT and CDR2 is YNNKEL (reference sequence). The CDR3 covers 15 residues. V dropped 0 bases and J dropped 7; count of bases not matched to a gene: 5.

This clone was observed a few times. The chain's CDR3 is CASRVHLDSNQPQHF. The CDR3 region has the DNA TGTGCAAGTCGCGTACATTTGGATAGCAATCAGCCCCAGCATTTT. The V and J genes are TRBV12-2 and TRBJ1-5. TRBV12-2 is a documented pseudogene. This CDR3 is built from 15 residues.

The V gene is TRBV30, the J gene TRBJ1-3; a weak D match, TRBD1 (6 bases). Germline V gene sequence: CDR1 GTSNPN, CDR2 SVGIG (reference sequence). Trimming took 7 bases from V and 0 from J, leaving 19 bases between them. This CDR3 spans 16 amino acids. This CDR3 reads CALSRDTGLSGNTIYF. Written as DNA, the CDR3 is TGTGCCTTATCACGGGACACCGGCCTCTCTGGAAACACCATATATTTT.

This clone was recorded only once. V usage is TRBV23-1 and J usage is TRBJ2-1; 9 positions match TRBD1. TRBV23-1 is an ORF; its function is uncertain. V trimming: 2 bases; J trimming: 6 bases; junction bases outside the gene matches: 5. CDR3 length: 15 residues. The CDR3 sequence: CASSQPGTGSNEQFF. The CDR3 nucleotides are TGCGCCAGCAGTCAACCCGGGACAGGGTCCAATGAGCAGTTCTTC.

Comments on this clone: The same CDR3 also results from other DNA sequences found in this sample. In nucleotides, the CDR3 is TGCGCCAGCAGCTTGAAGCTAGCGGGGGGGAATGAGCAGTTCTTC. Translated: CASSLKLAGGNEQFF. This chain links TRBV5-1 with TRBJ2-1; 12 bases are a match to TRBD2. J lost 7 bases, V lost 1 base, and 3 bases had no gene match. Germline values: CDR1 SGHRS, CDR2 YFSETQ. The length of the CDR3 is 15 residues.

This rearrangement joins TRBV4-3 to TRBJ1-1; D is uncertain. CDR1 and CDR2 from the germline V gene are LGHNA and YSLEER. There are 15 residues in the CDR3. The ends were cut back, 1 base at V and 1 base at J, with 10 bases in the middle. CDR3 amino acids: CASSQGIIQNTEAFF. In DNA, the CDR3 is TGCGCCAGCAGCCAAGGCATAATACAGAACACTGAAGCTTTCTTT.

The chain uses TRBV6-2 or TRBV6-3 and TRBJ1-5, with 7 bases matching TRBD1. Unmatched junction bases numbered 10, after V lost 4 bases and J lost 1 base. The CDR3 is made up of 17 amino acids. Germline lookup yields CDR1 MNHEY and CDR2 SVGEGT. Here the CDR3 reads CASSLLRQGGSNQPQHF. CDR3 coding DNA: TGTGCCAGCAGTTTGCTCAGACAGGGAGGGAGCAATCAGCCCCAGCATTTT.

CDR3 sequence: CASSVGTAPLNEQFF. The CDR3 DNA follows: TGTGCCAGCAGCGTCGGGACAGCGCCCCTCAATGAGCAGTTCTTC. V is TRBV9 and J is TRBJ2-1; TRBD1 matches 7 bases. Germline lookup yields CDR1 SGDLS and CDR2 YYNGEE. V was clipped by 2 bases and J by 6 bases; unmatched bases: 8. The CDR3 is 15 residues long.

The CDR3 here is CASSATGTSDSFF. Written as DNA, the CDR3 is TGTGCCAGCAGCGCGACCGGGACTAGCGATTCGTTCTTC. The rearrangement joins TRBV7-9 to TRBJ2-1, with 10 bases aligning to TRBD2. The trim removed 5 bases at V and 15 bases at J, leaving 10 bases unmatched. Germline V gene sequence: CDR1 SEHNR, CDR2 FQNEAQ (reference sequence). The CDR3 runs to 13 residues.

The chain combines TRBV9 with TRBJ2-3; D is undetermined. The CDR3 runs 12 residues. Trimming removed 4 bases at V and 6 bases at J, with 9 bases between. Germline values: CDR1 SGDLS, CDR2 YYNGEE. The chain's CDR3 is CASSPPADTQYF. The CDR3 bases are TGTGCCAGCAGCCCCCCAGCCGATACGCAGTATTTT.

The chain recombines TRBV20-1 with TRBJ2-7; D not certain. CDR3 size: 14 residues. With 3 bases removed from V and 4 bases from J, the gap between germline ends came to 16 bases. Germline assignment: CDR1 DFQATT and CDR2 SNEGSKA (reference sequence). DNA of the CDR3: TGCAGTGCTAGTCCCGCAGAATTACTTTACGAGCAGTACTTC. Its translation is CSASPAELLYEQYF.

The chain joins TRBV29-1 to TRBJ2-3, with TRBD2 matching over 13 bases. The CDR3 runs to 13 residues. The germline V gene has CDR1 SQVTM and CDR2 ANQGSEA. Trimming at V came to 6 bases and at J to 7 bases, leaving 4 bases not matched to a gene. The CDR3 region has the DNA TGCAGCGTGGGACTAGCGGGGTTGTATACGCAGTATTTT. It codes for CSVGLAGLYTQYF.

The chain joins TRBV7-3 to TRBJ2-2, with D unresolved. V shed 4 bases and J shed 0 bases, with 12 bases lying between them. CDR1 is SGHTA, CDR2 FQGTGA, per germline. The CDR3 is 16 residues long. This CDR3 reads CASSSTTPANTGELFF. The CDR3 nucleotides read TGTGCCAGCAGCTCCACTACTCCCGCGAACACCGGGGAGCTGTTTTTT.

A single count supports this clone. The J gene is TRBJ1-2, the V gene TRBV24-1; D not certain. Trimming pared 8 bases from V and 4 bases from J, leaving 13 bases between. The V gene's germline CDR1 is KGHDR and CDR2 SFDVKD. CDR3 length: 13 amino acids. The CDR3 here is CATKGPILYGYTF. The CDR3 region has the DNA TGTGCCACCAAGGGCCCGATCCTCTATGGCTACACCTTC.

The V and J genes are TRBV6-5 and TRBJ1-3; 9 nucleotides line up with TRBD1. This CDR3 spans 15 amino acids. V lost 4 bases, J lost 0 bases, and 1 base stayed unmatched. Looked up from germline, CDR1 is MNHEY and CDR2 is SVGAGI. CDR3 sequence (DNA): TGTGCCAGCAGTTCGACAGGGGGCTCTGGAAACACCATATATTTT. Translation gives CASSSTGGSGNTIYF.

This clone was observed once. The chain links TRBV29-1 to TRBJ2-5; D perhaps matches TRBD1 (5 bases). Per germline, CDR1 SQVTM and CDR2 ANQGSEA. V was pared by 3 bases and J by 2 bases, with 13 bases between. This CDR3 comprises 14 residues. For the CDR3, the DNA is TGCAGCGTTGACCCAGGACAAATACAAGAGACCCAGTACTTC. Translation: CSVDPGQIQETQYF.

Judged by abundance, this clone is medium-sized. The rearrangement joins TRBV4-3 to TRBJ1-2; weak D call: TRBD1 (5 bases). This CDR3 has 14 amino acids. Germline CDR1 LGHNA, CDR2 YSLEER. V was clipped by 0 bases and J by 8 bases, with 13 bases between them. The CDR3, as DNA: TGCGCCAGCAGCCAAGATAACGGGGCAGTCGGCTACACCTTC. Translating it yields CASSQDNGAVGYTF.

This chain joins TRBV4-3 and TRBJ2-1, with TRBD2 matching 11 bases. CDR1 LGHNA and CDR2 YSLEER come from the germline V gene. The CDR3 loop spans 15 amino acids. J lost 9 bases, V lost 2 bases, and 6 bases had no gene match. The CDR3 reads CASSQIAGGPGEQFF. The CDR3 DNA is TGCGCCAGCAGCCAAATAGCGGGAGGGCCCGGTGAGCAGTTCTTC.

J is TRBJ2-1 and V is TRBV7-9, with D perhaps matching TRBD2 (6 bases). Germline V CDR1 and CDR2: SEHNR, FQNEAQ (reference sequence). V was pared by 5 bases and J by 0 bases, with 14 bases between. The CDR3 sequence is 16 residues long. The CDR3 DNA sequence: TGTGCCAGCAGCCCCCCGGGACTGGGCTCCTACAATGAGCAGTTCTTC. The encoded protein is CASSPPGLGSYNEQFF.

The chain carries TRBV19 and TRBJ1-1, with D perhaps matching TRBD1 (6 bases). The CDR3 is 16 residues long. Germline V gene data show CDR1 as LNHDA and CDR2 as SQIVND (reference sequence). V lost 5 bases and J 4 bases, leaving 20 bases between the germline ends. CDR3: CASSSHPGTPITEAFF. For the CDR3, the DNA is TGTGCCAGTAGTTCCCATCCCGGGACACCCATCACTGAAGCTTTCTTT.

V usage is TRBV4-2 and J usage is TRBJ2-3; the match to TRBD2 covers 7 bases. The V and J ends lost 4 bases and 4 bases, in that order; junction bases with no gene match: 14. Germline V gene lookup returns CDR1 LGHNA and CDR2 YNFKEQ. The CDR3 extends over 17 amino acids. The CDR3 nucleotides are TGTGCCAGCAGCCCGCACCCCGCGGGAGTGGTCCCAGATACGCAGTATTTT. It is translated as CASSPHPAGVVPDTQYF.

The V call is TRBV6-5, the J call TRBJ1-1; no firm D call. From germline, CDR1 is MNHEY and CDR2 SVGAGI. V lost 5 bases and J lost 1, with 5 bases in between. The CDR3 is made up of 12 amino acids. CDR3: CASSIGNTEAFF. CDR3 in DNA: TGTGCCAGCAGTATCGGGAACACTGAAGCTTTCTTT.

This chain joins TRBV21-1 and TRBJ1-1. TRBV21-1 is flagged as a pseudogene. The CDR3 spans 9 residues. CDR3 in amino acids: CASNTEAFF. The CDR3 bases are TGTGCCAGCAACACTGAAGCTTTCTTT.

The chain links TRBV3-1 (or the pseudogene TRBV3-2) to TRBJ2-5; 10 bases match TRBD1. Germline V gene data show CDR1 as LGHDT and CDR2 as YNNKEL (reference sequence). The CDR3 sequence is 18 residues long. J gave up 2 bases and V 3 bases, and 12 bases lay outside the gene matches. Here the CDR3 DNA reads TGTGCCAGCAGCCAGTTAGACAGGGGGCCAAGTCGACAAGAGACCCAGTACTTC. It translates to CASSQLDRGPSRQETQYF.